The rows below give T cell receptor beta chains drawn from one sample of a study of regulatory T cells in long-lasting Graves disease. TCRdb recomputed calls from the multiplex PCR reads with MiXCR, one row per CDR3 protein. The profile shows approximately 470,000 distinct CDR3 sequences, about 20% of them singletons. The starting material was peripheral blood mononuclear cells (PBMCs), obtained when the disease was refractory, from a patient treated with antithyroid drugs. The source is a female donor with Graves disease. The conserved cysteine and the conserved F or W are not part of the CDR3 here. The order of the fields is V gene, D gene, J gene, CDR3 protein. The D gene is left open where the match is weak.

TRBV20-1	TRBD1	TRBJ1-3	SAEGRGTAGNTIY
TRBV20-1	TRBD2	TRBJ2-1	SAPRSLSGRRSYNEQF
TRBV19	NA	TRBJ1-1	ASSIGFRTETNTEAF
TRBV20-1	NA	TRBJ2-1	SAAPGNEQF
TRBV24-1	TRBD2	TRBJ2-7	ATSDFQRLAGFYEQY
TRBV12-3/TRBV12-4	NA	TRBJ1-5	ASSLAGVSNQPQH
TRBV5-4	NA	TRBJ2-7	ASSGGAHEQY
TRBV11-2	NA	TRBJ2-7	ASSLESLSSEQY
TRBV7-2	NA	TRBJ2-2	ASSLTLTGTGELF
TRBV7-9	NA	TRBJ2-2	ASSQLGWTAGELF
TRBV7-6	NA	TRBJ2-4	ASSPLAGLGGIQY
TRBV19	TRBD1	TRBJ1-1	ASSPRDRGREAF
TRBV7-9	NA	TRBJ2-7	ASSPHGAGNYEQY
TRBV9	NA	TRBJ1-1	ASSGSFDTEAF
TRBV3-1	TRBD1	TRBJ1-6	ASSQAGMGTGMSGSPLH
TRBV24-1	NA	TRBJ1-5	ATSSHLSNQPQH
TRBV28	TRBD2	TRBJ2-2	ASRGTSVNTGELF
TRBV5-1	NA	TRBJ2-4	ASSTRKGFGKNIQY
TRBV7-9	NA	TRBJ1-2	ASSGTSAIYGYT
TRBV27	NA	TRBJ1-1	ASSLHRGANTEAF
TRBV20-1	NA	TRBJ2-4	SAQDWRLAENIQY
TRBV30	NA	TRBJ2-6	AWSVVGTGANVLT
TRBV20-1	NA	TRBJ1-6	SARDLTVNNSPLH
TRBV6-1	TRBD2	TRBJ2-7	ASSPGLAGGEQY
TRBV28	TRBD1	TRBJ1-1	ASSAGGMNTEAF
TRBV6-5	NA	TRBJ2-7	ASSSGAQGYEQY
TRBV7-2	NA	TRBJ2-5	ASSSPPGSLGETQY
TRBV12-3/TRBV12-4	NA	TRBJ1-1	ASSLGPGGTEAF
TRBV30	NA	TRBJ1-1	AWHLISGNTEAF
TRBV6-5	NA	TRBJ2-7	ASSYSIFKGSDEQY
TRBV2	TRBD2	TRBJ2-5	ASSVPGGEETQY
TRBV7-9	TRBD1	TRBJ2-5	ASSDYTGGGSETQY
TRBV27	NA	TRBJ2-2	ASSFNGARRVTGELF
TRBV11-2	NA	TRBJ1-1	ASSLVVRKNTEAF
TRBV6-5	NA	TRBJ2-7	ASSYYMKEQY
TRBV18	NA	TRBJ1-4	ASSPQGGKLF
TRBV29-1	TRBD2	TRBJ2-7	SVDLAGGEYEQY
TRBV2	NA	TRBJ2-5	ASRDYGETQY
TRBV29-1	TRBD2	TRBJ2-7	SVASAGRSYEQY
TRBV2	TRBD2	TRBJ2-5	ASSRSSGVQETQY
TRBV29-1	TRBD2	TRBJ2-1	SVSGLAYEQF
TRBV7-2	NA	TRBJ2-4	ASSTRTGKNIQY
TRBV19	NA	TRBJ2-7	ASSIQGPYEQY
TRBV25-1	NA	TRBJ2-5	ASSRISQETQY
TRBV28	TRBD1	TRBJ2-7	ASRMGQTEQY
TRBV20-1	TRBD2	TRBJ2-3	SVQSGGGTDTQY
TRBV10-3	NA	TRBJ1-1	AISEGARTEAF
TRBV3-1	NA	TRBJ2-1	ASSQDTGDVWNEQF